This TCR beta chain was found in a study of graft-versus-host responses after intestinal transplantation (dated by TCRdb to 2020 to 2023). Concerning the study at large: The transplants that recipients received were multivisceral, liver-intestinal, or isolated intestinal. Every recipient was given anti-thymocyte globulin induction, followed by roughly 3 years of maintenance tacrolimus and steroids. Bulk TCR-beta CDR3 sequencing was used to track graft-versus-host and host-versus-graft alloreactive T cell clones in the graft, circulation and bone marrow after intestinal transplantation. To identify alloreactive clones, pre-transplant mixed lymphocyte reaction products were sequenced and compared with unstimulated pre-transplant donor and recipient T cells. Of the roughly 23 intestinal transplant recipients enrolled in the cohort, one of whom was a retransplant, a few patients without pretransplant specimens were excluded. A peak of at least 4% donor T cells among recipient peripheral blood mononuclear cells was the definition used for donor T cell macrochimerism. Instead of going to the commercial service, samples from a few later patients were sequenced in-house on an Illumina MiSeq and processed with MiXCR.

Study-wide conclusions, independent of this receptor: GvH clones turned up in recipient bone marrow, with some appearing earlier in ileal mucosa or blood, a pattern consistent with an intestinal mucosal origin. Conclusions were limited by the relatively low number and heterogeneity of intestinal transplant patients. In patients with donor T cell macrochimerism, the allografts had high GvH to HvG T cell clonal ratios. Early after transplant, peak levels of circulating GvH clones were associated with declines in HvG clones.

In the case of this clone: Base qualities are not provided; no much larger clone lies one nucleotide away.

The sample's time point label is to be understood as: cells obtained before transplantation from donor or recipient. Mixed lymphocyte reactions plated some 200,000 CFSE-labeled pre-transplant responders with some 200,000 irradiated violet-dye-labeled stimulators and were cultured for about 6 days. Proliferating CD3+CD4+CFSE-low and CD3+CD8+CFSE-low responder cells were FACS-sorted on a BD Influx sorter after the mixed lymphocyte reaction. Library preparation was by the immunoSEQ multiplex PCR assay. For most patients, genomic DNA was isolated with the Qiagen DNeasy Blood and Tissue Kit and shipped frozen to Adaptive Biotechnologies for TCR sequencing. High-throughput TCR-beta CDR3 sequencing of genomic DNA from most patients was performed by Adaptive Biotechnologies. Processing in the source paper ran as follows. Adaptive's ImmunoSEQ software supplied the TCR sequencing data for around 19 patients, while MiXCR and VDJtools were used to process a few other patients. To correct CD4 versus CD8 sorting errors, any sequence found in both subsets at a frequency ratio below 5:1 was removed. CDR3 nucleotide sequences shared by donor and recipient were removed because the origin of these sequences could not be assigned. Alloreactive clones required at least 2-fold expansion over unstimulated cells and minimum CFSE-low frequency of 0.002% (template counts) or 0.001% (read counts). Mappable clones were those detected in sequenced pre-transplant spleen, lymph node, or MLR CFSE-low populations of the donor or recipient. The cumulative frequency of alloreactive clones was calculated as a percentage of all sequences, weighted by copy number. In TCRdb, the immuneACCESS table is reduced to in-frame sequences with V and J assigned. These tables do not hold every clone; where another copy was compared, an unresolved V gene accounts for under half, and the others remain unexplained. The DNA was the basis for D and trimming; V, J and clone size are from that table. Within this sample are about 9,600 clones, with more than 25% of them counted one time only. The top ten constitute 6.2% of the sample.

From cysteine to phenylalanine, the CDR3 is 18 amino acids long. Only CDR3 DNA is held: 54 bases, read in frame from base 1. Trimming takes 3 bases off V and 5 bases off J; junction bases not matched to a gene: 17. The germline V gene supplies CDR1 LGHNA and CDR2 YNFKEQ. Specimen: alloreactive CD8+ T cells from a mixed lymphocyte reaction culture, collected before intestinal transplant. The sample's cell subset or site, from its label and the paper: CFSE-low proliferating T cells sorted from roughly 6-day pre-transplant mixed lymphocyte reaction (GvH or HvG direction). The TCR sequence derives from a human patient who received an intestinal transplant. The rearrangement joined TRBV4-2 to TRBJ2-5, with 8 bases matching TRBD2. The CDR3 region: CASSHGEWGGGPWETQYF. At the DNA level, the sequence is TGTGCCAGCAGCCATGGAGAGTGGGGCGGGGGGCCTTGGGAGACCCAGTACTTC.